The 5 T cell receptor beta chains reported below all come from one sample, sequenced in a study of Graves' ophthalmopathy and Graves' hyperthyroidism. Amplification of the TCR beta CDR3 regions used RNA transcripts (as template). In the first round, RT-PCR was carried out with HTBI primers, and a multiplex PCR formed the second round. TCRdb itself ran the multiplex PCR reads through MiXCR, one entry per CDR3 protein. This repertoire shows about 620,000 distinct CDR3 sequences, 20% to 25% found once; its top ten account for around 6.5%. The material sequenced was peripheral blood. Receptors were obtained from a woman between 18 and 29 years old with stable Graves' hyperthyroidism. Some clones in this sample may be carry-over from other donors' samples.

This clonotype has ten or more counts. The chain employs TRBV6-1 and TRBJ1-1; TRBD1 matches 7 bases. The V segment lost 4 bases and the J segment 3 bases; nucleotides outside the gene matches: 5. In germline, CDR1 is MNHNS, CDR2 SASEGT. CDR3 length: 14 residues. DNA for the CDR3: TGTGCCAGCAGTGTAGCAGGGGGAGACACTGAAGCTTTCTTT. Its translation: CASSVAGGDTEAFF.

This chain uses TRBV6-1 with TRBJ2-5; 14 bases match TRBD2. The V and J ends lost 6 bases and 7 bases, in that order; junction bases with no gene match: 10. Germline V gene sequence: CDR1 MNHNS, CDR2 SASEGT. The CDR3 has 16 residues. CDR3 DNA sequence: TGTGCCAGCAGCCCCGGACTAGCGGGGGGCGAGGGGACCCAGTACTTC. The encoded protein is CASSPGLAGGEGTQYF.

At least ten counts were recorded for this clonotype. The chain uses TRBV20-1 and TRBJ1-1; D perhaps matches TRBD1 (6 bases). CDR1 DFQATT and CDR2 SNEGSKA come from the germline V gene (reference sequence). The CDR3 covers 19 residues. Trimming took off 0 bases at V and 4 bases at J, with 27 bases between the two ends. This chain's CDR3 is CSARDIPRGSWRGPTEAFF. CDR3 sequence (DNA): TGCAGTGCTAGAGATATTCCCAGGGGATCTTGGCGAGGACCCACTGAAGCTTTCTTT.

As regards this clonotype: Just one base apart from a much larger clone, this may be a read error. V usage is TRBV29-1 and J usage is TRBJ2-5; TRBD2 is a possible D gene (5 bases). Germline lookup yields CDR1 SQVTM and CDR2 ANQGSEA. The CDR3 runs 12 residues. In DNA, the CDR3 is TGCAGCGTTGGAATTAGTGGGGAGACCGAGTACTTC. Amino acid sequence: CSVGISGETEYF.

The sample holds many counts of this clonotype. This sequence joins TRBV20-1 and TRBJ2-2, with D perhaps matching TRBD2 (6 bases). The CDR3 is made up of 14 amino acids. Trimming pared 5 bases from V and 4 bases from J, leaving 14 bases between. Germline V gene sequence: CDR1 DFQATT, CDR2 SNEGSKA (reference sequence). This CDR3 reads CSAQHGGSTGELFF. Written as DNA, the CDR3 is TGCAGTGCTCAACACGGAGGGAGCACCGGGGAGCTGTTTTTT.